This record concerns one T cell receptor (beta chain) sequence. Its antigen is still unknown. This entry belongs to a study of cytomegalovirus exposure and HLA in healthy donors. About the study: A prior analysis found 95 million to 140 million unique TCR beta sequences from some 200 million T cells.

The V gene lost 0 bases and the J gene lost 8 bases, with 16 bases spanning the gap. The CDR3 has 16 amino acids. CDR1 and CDR2 (germline): LNHNV, YYDKDF (reference sequence). Both 60 Vbeta primers and 13 Jbeta primers went into the PCR. Measured with immunoSEQ multiplex PCR; TCRdb has only the in-frame clones, and not every one. The sample records tens of thousands of clones, about three quarters being singletons. The study's findings and limits: An ancestry cluster, one associated with Asian ancestry, reportedly showed fewer N-insertions than the approximately 670-donor mean in a later analysis. Previously analyzed data showed that most TCR beta V segments were productive at a frequency of about 87% or about 30%. Information on immune exposure was restricted to one variable (CMV serostatus).

The chain recombines TRBV15 with TRBJ1-4; tentative D call: TRBD1 (5 bases). The source material was PBMCs. This receptor was identified in a male donor in good health and CMV-seronegative. The CDR3 spells CATSRDLSGLFEKLFF. The CDR3 DNA reads as TGTGCCACCAGCAGAGATTTATCAGGGTTGTTCGAAAAACTGTTTTTT.